Below are 21 T cell receptor beta chains sequenced from a single sample in a study of T cells after yellow fever vaccination (dated by TCRdb to the late 2010s). The library was generated by 5' RACE. The sequencer listed for this sample is Illumina HiSeq 2500. TCRdb handled the public reads itself, with Q25 trimming in fastp and clone calling in MiXCR, and kept productive beta chains. Rows are unified per CDR3 protein, each entry keeping the most common DNA and genes. Across this sample there are about 74,000 distinct CDR3 sequences, with more than 5.5% seen only once. Around a third of the sample goes to the ten largest clones. The treatment or condition label here, explained by the study, means: live attenuated yellow fever vaccine strain. Sequenced here: CD8+ T cells sorted from PBMCs, sampled 5 days after the first yellow fever vaccination. The receptors come from a man in his late teens or twenties who received the YFV17D yellow fever vaccine.

This clonotype was counted at least ten times. The rearrangement links TRBV24-1 to TRBJ2-1; TRBD2 aligns across 7 bases. The J segment lost 10 bases and the V segment lost 6 bases, leaving 8 bases of the junction unmatched. Germline V gene lookup returns CDR1 KGHDR and CDR2 SFDVKD. The CDR3 contains 13 residues. The CDR3 DNA reads as TGTGCCACCAGTCCCGGGGGGATTGGGGAGCAGTTCTTC. Amino acid sequence: CATSPGGIGEQFF.

In its sample, this clonotype was seen many times. The chain links TRBV5-6 to TRBJ1-1; D is possibly TRBD1 (6 bases). The germline V gene has CDR1 SGHDT and CDR2 YYEEEE. Trimming stripped 2 bases from V and 1 base from J, with 15 bases between. CDR3 size: 16 residues. CDR3 in amino acids: CASSFSWRGKNTEAFF. CDR3 bases: TGTGCCAGCAGCTTTTCCTGGAGGGGGAAGAACACTGAAGCTTTCTTT.

This clonotype was observed at least ten times. The chain carries TRBV10-3 and TRBJ1-4, with a weak D call TRBD1 (6 bases). The CDR3 has 15 amino acids. The V and J ends lost 3 bases and 5 bases respectively, with 13 bases between them. Germline CDR1 reads ENHRY; CDR2 reads SYGVKD. As DNA, the CDR3 is TGTGCCATCAGTGACAGACAGGAATCCAATGAAAAACTGTTTTTT. Protein: CAISDRQESNEKLFF.

This clonotype was counted at least ten times. The chain joins TRBV5-5 to TRBJ2-1; D remains unclear. Trimming took 0 bases from V and 9 from J, leaving 7 bases between them. Per germline, CDR1 SGHKS and CDR2 YYEKEE (reference sequence). CDR3 length equals 12 residues. CDR3 bases: TGTGCCAGCAGCTTGGGGGGTCCTGAGCAGTTCTTC. Its protein is CASSLGGPEQFF.

The rearrangement joins TRBV3-1 to TRBJ2-7; the D gene is possibly TRBD1 (6 bases). The V end was cut by 1 base, the J end by 0 bases, with 10 bases between. The CDR3 covers 15 residues. CDR1 LGHDT and CDR2 YNNKEL come from the germline V gene (reference sequence). CDR3 DNA: TGTGCCAGCAGCCAAGTTTCAGGGGACTCCTACGAGCAGTACGTC. It yields the protein CASSQVSGDSYEQYV.

V is TRBV24-1 and J is TRBJ2-1, with 11 bases identical to TRBD2. The CDR3 covers 16 residues. CDR1 and CDR2 (germline): KGHDR, SFDVKD. V gave up 5 bases and J gave up 4 bases; unmatched junction bases: 6. CDR3 region: CATSAITSGGYNEQFF. Here the CDR3 DNA reads TGTGCCACCAGTGCGATCACTAGCGGGGGTTACAATGAGCAGTTCTTC.

CDR3: CAISESTYLETQYF. The CDR3 bases are TGTGCCATCAGTGAGTCGACCTATTTGGAGACCCAGTACTTC. The rearrangement links TRBV10-3 to TRBJ2-5; no clear D gene. CDR1 is ENHRY, CDR2 SYGVKD, per germline. The CDR3 extends over 14 amino acids. V was cut by 0 bases and J by 5 bases, with 10 bases left in between.

In this sample, this clonotype turned up many times. The V gene is TRBV7-9, the J gene TRBJ2-1; 8 bases match TRBD2. Germline V gene data show CDR1 as SEHNR and CDR2 as FQNEAQ (reference sequence). The CDR3 totals 14 residues. The junction had 6 bases not matched to a gene; V was cut back by 4 bases and J by 7 bases. The CDR3 DNA reads as TGTGCCAGCAGCTCCTGGACTAGCTCGAATGAGCAGTTCTTC. Translating it yields CASSSWTSSNEQFF. The variable domain in full, with the rest retrieved from reference TRBV7-9 and TRBJ2-1, is DTGVSQNPRHKITKRGQNVTFRCDPISEHNRLYWYRQTLGQGPEFLTYFQNEAQLEKSRLLSDRFSAERPKGSFSTLEIQRTEQGDSAMYLCASSSWTSSNEQFFGPGTRLTVL.

V gene TRBV24-1 combines with J gene TRBJ1-2, with D unresolved. Trimming stripped 5 bases from V and 3 bases from J, with 12 bases between. CDR1 is KGHDR, CDR2 SFDVKD, per germline. The CDR3 sequence is 14 residues long. The CDR3 is CATSVDGSDYGYTF. The CDR3 DNA reads TGTGCCACCAGTGTAGATGGGTCGGACTATGGCTACACCTTC.

The chain combines TRBV6-5 with TRBJ1-2; D gene unclear. Trimming cost V 0 bases and J 1 base, with 6 bases left between them. CDR1 MNHEY and CDR2 SVGAGI come from the germline V gene. The CDR3 runs to 14 residues. CDR3 protein: CASSYSYGNYGYTF. The CDR3 DNA follows: TGTGCCAGCAGTTACTCCTACGGTAACTATGGCTACACCTTC.

Details on this clonotype: Compared with germline, one end of the junction differs, possibly owing to a read error. The chain joins TRBV6-2 or TRBV6-3 to TRBJ2-7, with 8 positions matching TRBD2. The CDR3 is 14 residues long. Per the germline V gene, CDR1 is MNHEY and CDR2 is SVGEGT. CDR3 DNA: TGTGCCAGCAGTTACGGGACTAGAGACTACGAGCAGCACTTC. Encoded protein: CASSYGTRDYEQHF.

This clonotype was picked up a small number of times. Written as DNA, the CDR3 is TGTGCCAGCAGCTTCGAGGGGAGGGACACCGACGAGCAGTACGTC. Its translation: CASSFEGRDTDEQYV. The chain carries TRBV9 and TRBJ2-7, with D perhaps matching TRBD2 (7 bases). V lost 4 bases to trimming and J lost 5 bases, with 19 bases between them. Germline V gives CDR1 SGDLS, CDR2 YYNGEE. The CDR3 has 15 amino acids.

V usage is TRBV5-1 and J usage is TRBJ2-1; D is unresolved. Germline V gene sequence: CDR1 SGHRS, CDR2 YFSETQ. The V gene lost 2 bases and the J gene lost 10 bases, with 10 bases spanning the gap. The CDR3 has 12 residues. CDR3 DNA sequence: TGCGCCAGCAGCTTTACAGTCGGCGAGCAGTTCTTC. Its translation is CASSFTVGEQFF. Complete variable domain (other parts from reference TRBV5-1 and TRBJ2-1): KAGVTQTPRYLIKTRGQQVTLSCSPISGHRSVSWYQQTPGQGLQFLFEYFSETQRNKGNFPGRFSGRQFSNSRSEMNVSTLELGDSALYLCASSFTVGEQFFGPGTRLTVL.

This clonotype has more than one count but fewer than ten. The chain is built from TRBV29-1 and TRBJ1-2; D unresolved. V was pared by 1 base and J by 5 bases, with 14 bases between. CDR3 length: 14 residues. The germline CDR1 and CDR2 sequences are SQVTM and ANQGSEA. In nucleotides, the CDR3 is TGCAGCGTTGAAGTTAAGAGCATGGAGTATGGCTACACCTTC. Amino acid sequence: CSVEVKSMEYGYTF.

CDR3 loop: CASGDRNQPQHF. The CDR3 bases are TGCGCCAGCGGGGACAGAAATCAGCCCCAGCATTTT. This chain joins TRBV4-1 and TRBJ1-5; TRBD1 aligns across 7 bases. This CDR3 has 12 residues. Trimming removed 8 bases from V and 4 bases from J; junction bases left unmatched: 2. CDR1 and CDR2 from the germline V gene are MGHRA and YSYEKL.

This clonotype was counted a few times. The chain links TRBV20-1 to TRBJ1-2, with 9 bases lining up with TRBD1. This CDR3 has 13 amino acids. Germline lookup yields CDR1 DFQATT and CDR2 SNEGSKA (reference sequence). The CDR3 sequence: CRGTGIGSYGYTF. The CDR3 nucleotides read TGCAGAGGGACAGGGATTGGGTCCTATGGCTACACCTTC.

This clonotype was counted at least ten times. V is TRBV5-1 and J is TRBJ1-5; D not resolved. The CDR3 is 15 amino acids. The V end lost 2 bases, the J end lost 2 bases, and 11 bases lay between the germline ends. The germline CDR1 and CDR2 sequences are SGHRS and YFSETQ. CDR3 nucleotides: TGCGCCAGCAGCTTCGGGGAGGGCGGCAATCAGCCCCAGCATTTT. Translation: CASSFGEGGNQPQHF.

This clonotype was counted ten times or more. This chain links TRBV9 with TRBJ2-7; maybe TRBD2 (7 bases). V lost 1 base and J 7 bases, leaving 15 bases between the germline ends. Germline V gene data show CDR1 as SGDLS and CDR2 as YYNGEE. This CDR3 has 14 amino acids. The CDR3 protein is CASSVKAGAGEQYF. The CDR3 DNA reads TGTGCCAGCAGCGTAAAGGCGGGGGCGGGTGAGCAGTACTTC.

This clonotype was seen only a few times. The CDR3 nucleotides read TGCAGCGTTGAAGATCCGGGGTTTAGCAATCAGCCCCAGCATTTT. Its protein is CSVEDPGFSNQPQHF. The chain carries TRBV29-1 and TRBJ1-5; D remains unclear. The CDR3 totals 15 residues. Germline V gene sequence: CDR1 SQVTM, CDR2 ANQGSEA. The ends were cut back, 0 bases at V and 0 bases at J, with 9 bases in the middle.

There are many counts of this clonotype. The rearrangement joins TRBV5-6 to TRBJ2-7; maybe TRBD1 (5 bases). Germline V CDR1 and CDR2: SGHDT, YYEEEE. The CDR3 runs to 14 residues. The V end was cut by 1 base, the J end by 1 base, with 9 bases between. CDR3 nucleotide sequence: TGTGCCAGCAGCTTGTACAGGCCGTCCTACGAGCAGTACGTC. Protein product: CASSLYRPSYEQYV.

The chain joins TRBV4-3 to TRBJ1-2; D not resolved. Germline values: CDR1 LGHNA, CDR2 YSLEER. This CDR3 is 13 amino acids long. V shed 2 bases and J shed 4 bases, with 8 bases lying between them. CDR3 in DNA: TGCGCCAGCAGCCAACGGGCTGGCTATGGCTACACCTTC. This encodes CASSQRAGYGYTF.